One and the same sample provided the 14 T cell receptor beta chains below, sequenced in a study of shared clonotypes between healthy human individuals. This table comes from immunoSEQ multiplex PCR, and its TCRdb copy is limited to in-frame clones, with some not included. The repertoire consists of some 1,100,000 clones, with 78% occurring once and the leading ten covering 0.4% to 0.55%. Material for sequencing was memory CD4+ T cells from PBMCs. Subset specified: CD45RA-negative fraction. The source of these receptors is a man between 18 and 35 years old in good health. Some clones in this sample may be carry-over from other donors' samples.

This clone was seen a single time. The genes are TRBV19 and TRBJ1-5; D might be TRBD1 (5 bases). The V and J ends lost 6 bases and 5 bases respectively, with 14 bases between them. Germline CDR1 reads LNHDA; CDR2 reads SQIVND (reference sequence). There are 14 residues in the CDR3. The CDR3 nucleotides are TGTGCCAGTAGGGCGACAGTAAAGTATCAGCCCCAGCATTTT. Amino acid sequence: CASRATVKYQPQHF.

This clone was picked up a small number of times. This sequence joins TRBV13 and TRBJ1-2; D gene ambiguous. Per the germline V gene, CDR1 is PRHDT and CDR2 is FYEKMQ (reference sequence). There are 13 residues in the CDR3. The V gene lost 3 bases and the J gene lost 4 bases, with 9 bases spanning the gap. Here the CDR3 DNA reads TGTGCCAGCAGCTTGGAGCGAGTCTATGGCTACACCTTC. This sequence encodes CASSLERVYGYTF. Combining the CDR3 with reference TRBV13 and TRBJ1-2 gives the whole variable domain AAGVIQSPRHLIKEKRETATLKCYPIPRHDTVYWYQQGPGQDPQFLISFYEKMQSDKGSIPDRFSAQQFSDYHSELNMSSLELGDSALYFCASSLERVYGYTFGSGTRLTVV.

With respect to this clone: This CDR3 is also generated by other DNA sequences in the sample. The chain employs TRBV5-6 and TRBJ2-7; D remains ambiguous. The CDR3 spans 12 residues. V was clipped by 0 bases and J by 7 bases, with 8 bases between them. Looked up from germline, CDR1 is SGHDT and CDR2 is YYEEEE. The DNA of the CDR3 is TGTGCCAGCAGCTTGGGCCAAAGTGAGCAGTACTTC. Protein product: CASSLGQSEQYF.

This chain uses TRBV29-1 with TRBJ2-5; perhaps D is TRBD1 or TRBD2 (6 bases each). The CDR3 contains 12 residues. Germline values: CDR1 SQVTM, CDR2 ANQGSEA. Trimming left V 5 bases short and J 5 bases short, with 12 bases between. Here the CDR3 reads CSVRRGEETQYF. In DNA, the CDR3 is TGCAGCGTTCGGAGGGGGGAGGAGACCCAGTACTTC.

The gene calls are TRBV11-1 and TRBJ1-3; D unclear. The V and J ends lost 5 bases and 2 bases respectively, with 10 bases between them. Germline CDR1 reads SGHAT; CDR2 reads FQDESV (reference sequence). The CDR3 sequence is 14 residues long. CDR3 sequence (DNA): TGTGCCAGCAGCCTGAGTTATCCTGGAAACACCATATATTTT. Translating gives CASSLSYPGNTIYF.

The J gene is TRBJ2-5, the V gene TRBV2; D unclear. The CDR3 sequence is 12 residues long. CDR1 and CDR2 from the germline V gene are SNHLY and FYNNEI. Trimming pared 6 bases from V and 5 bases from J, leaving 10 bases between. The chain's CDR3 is CASSILGETQYF. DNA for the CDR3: TGTGCCAGCAGCATATTGGGGGAGACCCAGTACTTC.

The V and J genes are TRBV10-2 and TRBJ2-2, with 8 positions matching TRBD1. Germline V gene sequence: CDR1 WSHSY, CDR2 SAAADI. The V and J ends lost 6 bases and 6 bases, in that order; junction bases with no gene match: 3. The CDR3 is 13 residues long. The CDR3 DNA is TGCGCCAGCAGCGACAGGGGAGCCGGGGAGCTGTTTTTT. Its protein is CASSDRGAGELFF.

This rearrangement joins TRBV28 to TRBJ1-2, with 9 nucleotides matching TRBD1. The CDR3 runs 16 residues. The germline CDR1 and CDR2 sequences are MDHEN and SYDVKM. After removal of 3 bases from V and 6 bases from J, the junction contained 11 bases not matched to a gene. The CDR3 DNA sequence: TGTGCCAGCAGTTTCCATTCCCCAACAGGGGGCGATGGCTACACCTTC. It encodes CASSFHSPTGGDGYTF.

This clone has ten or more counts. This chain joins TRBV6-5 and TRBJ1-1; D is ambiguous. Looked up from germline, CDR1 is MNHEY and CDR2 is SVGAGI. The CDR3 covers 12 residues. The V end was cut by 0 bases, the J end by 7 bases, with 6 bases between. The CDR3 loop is CASSYSGGEAFF. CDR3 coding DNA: TGTGCCAGCAGTTACTCGGGCGGTGAAGCTTTCTTT.

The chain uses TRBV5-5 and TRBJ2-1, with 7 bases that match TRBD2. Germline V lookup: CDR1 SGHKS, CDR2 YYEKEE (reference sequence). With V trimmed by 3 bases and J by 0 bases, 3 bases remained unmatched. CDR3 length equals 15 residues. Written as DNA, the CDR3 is TGTGCCAGCAGCTACCGGGACTACTCCTACAATGAGCAGTTCTTC. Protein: CASSYRDYSYNEQFF.

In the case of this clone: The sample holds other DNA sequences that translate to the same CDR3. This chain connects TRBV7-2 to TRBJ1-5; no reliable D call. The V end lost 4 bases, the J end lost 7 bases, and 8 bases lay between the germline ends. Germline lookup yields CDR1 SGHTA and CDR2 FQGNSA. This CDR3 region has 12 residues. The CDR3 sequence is CASSSFDQPQHF. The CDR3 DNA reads TGTGCCAGCAGCTCATTTGACCAGCCCCAGCATTTT.

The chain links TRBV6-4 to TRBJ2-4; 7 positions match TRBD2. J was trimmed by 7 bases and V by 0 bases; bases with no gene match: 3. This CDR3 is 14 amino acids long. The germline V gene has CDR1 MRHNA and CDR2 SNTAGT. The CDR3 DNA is TGTGCCAGCAGTGACTCGGCGGGAGATAACATTCAGTACTTC. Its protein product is CASSDSAGDNIQYF.

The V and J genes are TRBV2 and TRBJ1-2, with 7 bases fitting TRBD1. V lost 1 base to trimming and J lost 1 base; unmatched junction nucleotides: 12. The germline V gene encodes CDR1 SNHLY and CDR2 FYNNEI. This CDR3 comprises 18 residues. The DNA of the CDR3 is TGTGCCAGCAGTGAAGTGAAGGGCCGCCCAGGGGGTAACTATGGCTACACCTTC. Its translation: CASSEVKGRPGGNYGYTF.

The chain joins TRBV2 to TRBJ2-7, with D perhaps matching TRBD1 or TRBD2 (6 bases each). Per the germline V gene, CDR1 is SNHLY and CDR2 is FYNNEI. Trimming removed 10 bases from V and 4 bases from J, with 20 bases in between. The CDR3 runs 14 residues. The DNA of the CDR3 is TGTGCCATTGGGGGGCAGGTTGTGCAATACGAGCAGTACTTC. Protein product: CAIGGQVVQYEQYF.